This T cell receptor (beta chain) was documented in a study of T cells after yellow fever vaccination. General study results and limits: Detected again after the booster were most primary-vaccination clones, at nearly 97% CD4 and 70% to 90% CD8.

TCRdb used MiXCR to reprocess the 5' RACE reads, holding one entry per CDR3 protein. This table has more than 200,000 distinct CDR3 sequences, approximately 3.6% appearing once. Trimming at V came to 3 bases and at J to 4 bases, leaving 3 bases not matched to a gene. Germline V gene lookup returns CDR1 SGHRS and CDR2 YFSETQ. The CDR3 totals 14 residues. This clonotype was seen at least ten times. Antigen: not known. This clonotype was sampled from a man between 18 and 29 years old who received the YFV17D yellow fever vaccine. V usage is TRBV5-1 and J usage is TRBJ1-4; 7 nucleotides agree with TRBD1. This sample comprised PBMCs, obtained 15 days after the yellow fever booster vaccination. The CDR3: CASSSRGSNEKLFF. The CDR3 DNA follows: TGCGCCAGCAGCTCCAGGGGGAGTAATGAAAAACTGTTTTTT.